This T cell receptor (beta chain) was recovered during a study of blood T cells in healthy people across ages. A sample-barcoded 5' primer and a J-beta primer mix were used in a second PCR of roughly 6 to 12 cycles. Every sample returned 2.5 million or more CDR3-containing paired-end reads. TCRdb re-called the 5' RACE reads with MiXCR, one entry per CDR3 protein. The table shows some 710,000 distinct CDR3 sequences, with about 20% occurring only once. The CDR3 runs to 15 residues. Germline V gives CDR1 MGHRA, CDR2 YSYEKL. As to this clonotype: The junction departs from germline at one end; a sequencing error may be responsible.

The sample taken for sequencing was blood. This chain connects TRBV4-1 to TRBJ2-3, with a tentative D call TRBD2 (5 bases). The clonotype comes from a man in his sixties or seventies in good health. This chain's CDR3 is CASSQERTSLNTLYF. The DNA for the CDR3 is TGCGCCAGCAGCCAAGAAAGAACTAGTCTGAATACGCTGTATTTT.